This entry concerns a single TCR beta chain. Antigen specificity is unknown. Sequence at one end of the junction differs from germline and may be a read error. The data were obtained in a study of cytomegalovirus exposure and HLA in healthy donors. Regarding the study as a whole: In a later analysis, TCR beta V- and J-gene trimming was associated with a missense DCLRE1C variant. Upon later analysis, TCR association rates were observed to vary by HLA locus, being highest for DRB1 and lowest for HLA-C. HLA allele associations emerged for about 16,000 TCR beta sequences in a later analysis, at 0.05 false discovery rate.

The PCR contained 60 Vbeta and 13 Jbeta primers. Profiled with immunoSEQ multiplex PCR; TCRdb holds only in-frame clones, not every one. The data hold over 85,000 clones, with roughly 80% observed a single time. CDR1 and CDR2 (germline): MDHEN, SYDVKM. This CDR3 spans 15 amino acids. The receptor's source is a male donor in good health and CMV-seropositive. The V gene is TRBV28, the J gene TRBJ2-4, with 8 bases identical to TRBD1. The sequenced material came from PBMCs. In nucleotides, the CDR3 is TGTGCCAGCACGCGACAGGGGCTAGCCAAAAACAGTCAGTACTTC. Protein product: CASTRQGLAKNSQYF.